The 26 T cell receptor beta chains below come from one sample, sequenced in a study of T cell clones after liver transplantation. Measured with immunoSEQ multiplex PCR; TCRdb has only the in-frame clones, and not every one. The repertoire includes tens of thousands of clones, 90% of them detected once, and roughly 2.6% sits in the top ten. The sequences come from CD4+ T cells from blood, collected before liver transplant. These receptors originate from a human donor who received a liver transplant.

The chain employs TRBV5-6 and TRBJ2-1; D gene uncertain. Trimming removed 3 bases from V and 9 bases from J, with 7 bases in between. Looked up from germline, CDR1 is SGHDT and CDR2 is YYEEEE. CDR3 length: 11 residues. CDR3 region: CASSSSAEQFF. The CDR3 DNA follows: TGTGCCAGCAGCTCGTCTGCTGAGCAGTTCTTC.

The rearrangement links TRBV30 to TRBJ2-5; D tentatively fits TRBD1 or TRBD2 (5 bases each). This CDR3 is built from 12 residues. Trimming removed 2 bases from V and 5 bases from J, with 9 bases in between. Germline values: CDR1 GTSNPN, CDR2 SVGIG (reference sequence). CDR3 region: CAWSQGRETQYF. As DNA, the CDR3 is TGTGCCTGGAGTCAGGGACGGGAGACCCAGTACTTC.

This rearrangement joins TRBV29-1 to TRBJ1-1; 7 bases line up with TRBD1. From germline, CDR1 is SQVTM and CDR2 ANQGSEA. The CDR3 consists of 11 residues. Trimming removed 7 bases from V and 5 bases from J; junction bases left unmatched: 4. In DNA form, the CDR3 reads TGCAGCGCAGGACAGGTGACTGAAGCTTTCTTT. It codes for CSAGQVTEAFF.

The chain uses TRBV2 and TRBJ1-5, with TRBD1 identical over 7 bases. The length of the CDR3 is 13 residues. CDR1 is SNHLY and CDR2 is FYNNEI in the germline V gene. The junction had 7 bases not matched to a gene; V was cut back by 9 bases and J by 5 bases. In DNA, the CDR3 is TGTGCCAGTACCTCAGACAGGGATCAGCCCCAGCATTTT. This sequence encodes CASTSDRDQPQHF.

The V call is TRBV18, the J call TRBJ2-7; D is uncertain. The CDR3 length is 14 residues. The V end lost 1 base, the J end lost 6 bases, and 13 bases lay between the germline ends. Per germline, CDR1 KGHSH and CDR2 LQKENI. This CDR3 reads CASSPQDGLSEQYF. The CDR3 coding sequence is TGTGCCAGCTCACCACAGGACGGGCTTTCCGAGCAGTACTTC.

CDR3 bases: TGTGCCAGCAGCCGCGGGCGGCGGGAGGGTTACAATGAGCAGTTCTTC. Residues: CASSRGRREGYNEQFF. This sequence joins TRBV14 and TRBJ2-1; 9 nucleotides match TRBD2. The CDR3 consists of 16 residues. Germline V gives CDR1 SGHDN, CDR2 FVKESK. The J segment lost 4 bases and the V segment lost 4 bases, leaving 8 bases of the junction unmatched.

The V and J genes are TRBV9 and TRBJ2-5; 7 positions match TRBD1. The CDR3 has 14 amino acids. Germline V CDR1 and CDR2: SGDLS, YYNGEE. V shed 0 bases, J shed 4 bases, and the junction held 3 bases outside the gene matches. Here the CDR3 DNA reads TGTGCCAGCAGCGTAGGCACAGGGGCAGAGACCCAGTACTTC. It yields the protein CASSVGTGAETQYF.

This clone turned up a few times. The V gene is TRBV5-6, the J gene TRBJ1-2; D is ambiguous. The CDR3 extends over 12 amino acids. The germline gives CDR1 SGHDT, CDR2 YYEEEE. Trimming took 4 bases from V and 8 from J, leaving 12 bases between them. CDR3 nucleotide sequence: TGTGCCAGCAGCCTCTGGGTGGAAGGCTACACCTTC. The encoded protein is CASSLWVEGYTF.

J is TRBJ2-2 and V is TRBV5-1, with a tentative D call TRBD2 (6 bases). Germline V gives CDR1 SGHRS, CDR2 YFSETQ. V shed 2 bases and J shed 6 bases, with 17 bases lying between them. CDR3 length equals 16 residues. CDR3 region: CASSFRFRERSGELFF. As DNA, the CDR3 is TGCGCCAGCAGCTTTCGATTCCGGGAGAGGTCCGGGGAGCTGTTTTTT.

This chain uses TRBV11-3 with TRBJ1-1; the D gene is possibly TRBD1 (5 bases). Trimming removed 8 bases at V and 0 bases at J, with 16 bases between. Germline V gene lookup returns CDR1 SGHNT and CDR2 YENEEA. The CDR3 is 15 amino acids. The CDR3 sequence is CASSRDGLMNTEAFF. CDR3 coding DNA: TGTGCCAGCTCCCGGGACGGCCTAATGAACACTGAAGCTTTCTTT.

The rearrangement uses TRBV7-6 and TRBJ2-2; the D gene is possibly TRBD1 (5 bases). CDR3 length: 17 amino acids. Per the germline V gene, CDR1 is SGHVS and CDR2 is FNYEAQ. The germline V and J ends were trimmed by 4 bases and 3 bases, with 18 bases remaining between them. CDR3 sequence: CASSSIGVGSYTGELFF. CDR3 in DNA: TGTGCCAGCAGCTCCATAGGGGTAGGATCTTACACCGGGGAGCTGTTTTTT.

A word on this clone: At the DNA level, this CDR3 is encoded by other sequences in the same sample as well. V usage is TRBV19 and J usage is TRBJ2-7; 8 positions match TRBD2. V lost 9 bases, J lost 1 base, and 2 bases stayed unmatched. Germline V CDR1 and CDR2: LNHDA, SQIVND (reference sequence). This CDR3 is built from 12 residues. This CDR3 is CASSSGSYEQYF. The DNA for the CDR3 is TGTGCCAGCTCTAGCGGGTCCTACGAGCAGTACTTC.

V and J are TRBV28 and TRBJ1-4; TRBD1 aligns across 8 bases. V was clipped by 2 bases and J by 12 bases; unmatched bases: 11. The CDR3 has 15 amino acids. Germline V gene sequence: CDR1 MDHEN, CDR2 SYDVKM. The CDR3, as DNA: TGTGCCAGCAGTTTAAGTCTCACAGGGGGTCGGCAACTGTTTTTT. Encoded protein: CASSLSLTGGRQLFF.

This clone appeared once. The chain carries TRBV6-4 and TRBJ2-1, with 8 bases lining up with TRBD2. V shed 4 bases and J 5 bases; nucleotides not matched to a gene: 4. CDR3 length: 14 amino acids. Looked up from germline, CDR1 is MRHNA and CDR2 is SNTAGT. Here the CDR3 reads CASSAGTRNNEQFF. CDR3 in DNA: TGTGCCAGCAGTGCCGGGACTAGGAACAATGAGCAGTTCTTC.

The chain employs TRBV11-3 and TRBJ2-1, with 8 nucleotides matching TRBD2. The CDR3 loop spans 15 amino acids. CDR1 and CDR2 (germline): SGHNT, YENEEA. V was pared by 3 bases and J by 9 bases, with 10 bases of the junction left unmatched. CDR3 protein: CASSFSGMASGEQFF. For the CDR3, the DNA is TGTGCCAGCAGCTTTAGCGGGATGGCGAGCGGTGAGCAGTTCTTC.

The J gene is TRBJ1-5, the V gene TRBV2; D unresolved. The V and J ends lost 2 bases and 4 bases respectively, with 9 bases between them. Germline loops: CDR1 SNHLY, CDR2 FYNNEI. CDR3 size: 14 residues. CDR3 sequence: CASSERASNQPQHF. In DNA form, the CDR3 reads TGTGCCAGCAGTGAAAGGGCGAGTAATCAGCCCCAGCATTTT.

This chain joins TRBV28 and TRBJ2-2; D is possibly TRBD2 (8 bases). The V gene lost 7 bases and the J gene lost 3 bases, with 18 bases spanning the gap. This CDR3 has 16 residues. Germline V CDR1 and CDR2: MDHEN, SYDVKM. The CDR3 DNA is TGTGCCAGCATGCCCGGGAGGGGGCACTACACCGGGGAGCTGTTTTTT. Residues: CASMPGRGHYTGELFF.

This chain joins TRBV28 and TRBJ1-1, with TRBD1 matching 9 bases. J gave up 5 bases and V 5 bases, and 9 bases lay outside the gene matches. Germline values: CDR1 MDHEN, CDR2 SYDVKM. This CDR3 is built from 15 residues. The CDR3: CASSLPGQGYTEAFF. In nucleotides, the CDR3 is TGTGCCAGCAGTCTGCCGGGACAGGGTTATACTGAAGCTTTCTTT.

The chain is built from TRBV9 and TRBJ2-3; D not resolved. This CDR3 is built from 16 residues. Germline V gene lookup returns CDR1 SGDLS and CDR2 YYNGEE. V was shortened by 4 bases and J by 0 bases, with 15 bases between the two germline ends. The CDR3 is CASSLNSVSSTDTQYF. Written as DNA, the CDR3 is TGTGCCAGCAGCTTAAACAGCGTATCAAGCACAGATACGCAGTATTTT.

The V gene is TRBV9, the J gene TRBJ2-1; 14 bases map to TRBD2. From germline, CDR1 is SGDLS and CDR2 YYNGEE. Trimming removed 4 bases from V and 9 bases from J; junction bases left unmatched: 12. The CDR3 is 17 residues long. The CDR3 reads CASSSSPGTSGSSEQFF. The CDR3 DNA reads TGTGCCAGCAGCTCCTCACCCGGGACTAGCGGGAGTTCTGAGCAGTTCTTC.

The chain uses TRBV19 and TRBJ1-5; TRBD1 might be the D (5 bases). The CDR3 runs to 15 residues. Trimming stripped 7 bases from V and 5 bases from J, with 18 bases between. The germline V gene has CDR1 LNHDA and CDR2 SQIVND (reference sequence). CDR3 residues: CASKTRAGRDQPQHF. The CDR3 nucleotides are TGTGCCAGTAAGACGAGGGCAGGGAGGGATCAGCCCCAGCATTTT. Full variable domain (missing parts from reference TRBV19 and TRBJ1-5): DGGITQSPKYLFRKEGQNVTLSCEQNLNHDAMYWYRQDPGQGLRLIYYSQIVNDFQKGDIAEGYSVSREKKESFPLTVTSAQKNPTAFYLCASKTRAGRDQPQHFGDGTRLSIL.

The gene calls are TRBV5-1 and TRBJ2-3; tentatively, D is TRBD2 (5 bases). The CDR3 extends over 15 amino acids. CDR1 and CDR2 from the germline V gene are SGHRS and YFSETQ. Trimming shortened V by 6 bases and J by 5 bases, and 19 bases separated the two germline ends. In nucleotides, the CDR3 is TGCGCCAGCAATCCCTCCCCGGGAAGCGGAGATACGCAGTATTTT. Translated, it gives CASNPSPGSGDTQYF.

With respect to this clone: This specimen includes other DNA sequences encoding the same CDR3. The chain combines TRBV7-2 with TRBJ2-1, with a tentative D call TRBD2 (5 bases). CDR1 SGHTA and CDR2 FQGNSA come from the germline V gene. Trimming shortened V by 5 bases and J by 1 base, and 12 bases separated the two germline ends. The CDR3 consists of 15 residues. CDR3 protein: CASSLSSGSYNEQFF. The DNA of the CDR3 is TGTGCCAGCAGCCTATCCTCGGGGTCCTACAATGAGCAGTTCTTC.

The CDR3 DNA is TGTGCCAGCAGCCCTAATCCACGTGGACAGGGGGCTGGGTGGTACACCTTC. The encoded protein is CASSPNPRGQGAGWYTF. The chain is built from TRBV7-3 and TRBJ1-2; 11 bases line up with TRBD1. Trimming removed 5 bases from V and 11 bases from J; junction bases left unmatched: 19. The CDR3 covers 17 residues. The germline V gene encodes CDR1 SGHTA and CDR2 FQGTGA.

The CDR3 loop is CASSGTAVAETQYF. The DNA for the CDR3 is TGTGCCAGCAGCGGGACAGCCGTTGCGGAGACCCAGTACTTC. The chain links TRBV28 to TRBJ2-5, with 7 bases identical to TRBD1. V lost 6 bases, J lost 5 bases, and 9 bases stayed unmatched. The CDR3 has 14 amino acids. The germline V gene encodes CDR1 MDHEN and CDR2 SYDVKM.

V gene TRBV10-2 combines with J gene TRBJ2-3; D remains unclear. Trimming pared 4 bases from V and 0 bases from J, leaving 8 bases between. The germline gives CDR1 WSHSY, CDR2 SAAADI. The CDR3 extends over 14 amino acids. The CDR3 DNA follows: TGCGCCAGCAGTGTTGACGGGAGCACAGATACGCAGTATTTT. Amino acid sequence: CASSVDGSTDTQYF.